The entry below describes one T cell receptor (beta chain). Enrollees, about 18 to 100 years old, lived in 25 or so US areas. Cohorts were assigned according to the clinical history that participants reported. The sample belongs to a study of blood T cell repertoires in COVID-19. Study-wide context: From the United States, Italy and Spain came samples of acute and convalescent COVID-19.

Germline V gene sequence: CDR1 SGHNT, CDR2 YENEEA. The CDR3 totals 14 residues. The V end was cut by 0 bases, the J end by 7 bases, with 9 bases between. In the authors' workflow: How many nucleated cells were present was estimated from reference gene primer amplification. TCRdb keeps only in-frame clones here, not all; method: immunoSEQ multiplex PCR. V and J calls and clone size follow that table, whereas D and trimming were derived from the DNA. The sample includes some 160,000 clones, approximately 80% seen only once; the top ten take 3% to 3.5%. The sequence derives from a woman between 55 and 75 years old who had recovered from COVID-19. The gene calls are TRBV11-3 and TRBJ2-2; D is perhaps TRBD2 (6 bases). The sample taken for sequencing was PBMCs or T cells enriched from blood (not recorded which). Written as DNA, the CDR3 is TGTGCCAGCAGCTTAGATCCGGGGGACGGGGAGCTGTTTTTT. This encodes CASSLDPGDGELFF.